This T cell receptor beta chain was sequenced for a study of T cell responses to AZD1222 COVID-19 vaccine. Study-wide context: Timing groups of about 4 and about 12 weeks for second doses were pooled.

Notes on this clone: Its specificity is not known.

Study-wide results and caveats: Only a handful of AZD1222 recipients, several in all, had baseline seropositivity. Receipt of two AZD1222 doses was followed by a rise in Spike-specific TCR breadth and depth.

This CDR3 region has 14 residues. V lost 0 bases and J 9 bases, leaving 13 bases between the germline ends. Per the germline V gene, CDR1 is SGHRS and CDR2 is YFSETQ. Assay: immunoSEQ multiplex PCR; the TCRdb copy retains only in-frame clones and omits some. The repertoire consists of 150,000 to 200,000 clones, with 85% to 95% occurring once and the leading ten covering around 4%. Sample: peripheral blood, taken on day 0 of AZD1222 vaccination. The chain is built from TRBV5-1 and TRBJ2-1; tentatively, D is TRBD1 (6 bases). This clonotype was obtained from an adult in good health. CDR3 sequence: CASSLAGTTPEQFF. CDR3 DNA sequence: TGCGCCAGCAGCTTGGCGGGGACAACCCCTGAGCAGTTCTTC.